These T cell receptor beta chains were read from a single sample in a study of T cells in Graves' hyperthyroidism and ophthalmopathy. TCRdb re-called the multiplex PCR reads through MiXCR, storing one row per CDR3 protein. The sample lists 450,000 to 550,000 distinct CDR3 sequences; around 22% were seen once. Specimen: blood. The receptors stem from a woman in her twenties or thirties with Graves' ophthalmopathy. CDR3s include the opening cysteine and the closing phenylalanine or tryptophan. Each record gives: clone size, D gene, V gene, J gene, CDR3 DNA, CDR3 protein. D genes are given only for firm matches. The size entry is marked missing in some rows and otherwise reads once, few, many or a size class.

>many|TRBD1|TRBV5-1|TRBJ1-1
TGCGCCAGCAGCTCTACAGGGGGCACTGAAGCTTTCTTT
CASSSTGGTEAFF
>NA|TRBD2|TRBV12-3/TRBV12-4|TRBJ2-5
TGTGCCAGCAGTTTGGGGTCTAGCGGACCCCAAGAGACCCAGTACTTC
CASSLGSSGPQETQYF
>few|TRBD1|TRBV19|TRBJ2-5
TGTGCCAGTAGTCCCGGGACAGGGTCGTCGGAGGAGACCCAGTACTTC
CASSPGTGSSEETQYF
>many|NA|TRBV9|TRBJ1-3
TGTGCCAGCAGCGTAGAAACAGTCGGAAACACCATATATTTT
CASSVETVGNTIYF
>NA|NA|TRBV10-3|TRBJ1-1
TGTGCCATCAGTGTGGACAGTGACACTGAAGCTTTCTTT
CAISVDSDTEAFF
>NA|TRBD1|TRBV20-1|TRBJ2-5
TGCAGTGCTGGGGGACAGGGGGCAGGGGAGACCCAGTACTTC
CSAGGQGAGETQYF
>many|NA|TRBV24-1|TRBJ2-2
TGTGCCACCAGTGATCCTCGTTCGCGGGAGCTGTTTTTT
CATSDPRSRELFF
>many|NA|TRBV7-8|TRBJ1-5
TGTGCCAGCAGCTCTGGACCGAACCCCGACACAAATCAGCCCCAGCATTTT
CASSSGPNPDTNQPQHF
>NA|NA|TRBV5-1|TRBJ2-7
TGCGCCAGCAGCTTGGGGGACAACAAAGGCGGGTACTTC
CASSLGDNKGGYF
>NA|TRBD2|TRBV6-1|TRBJ2-7
TGTGCCAGCATTCTAGCGGGAGACTATGAGCAGTACTTC
CASILAGDYEQYF
>NA|NA|TRBV6-1|TRBJ1-1
TGTGCCAGCACTCCTAGGCGAGGTCTGTCCACTGAAGCTTTCTTT
CASTPRRGLSTEAFF
>few|TRBD2|TRBV15|TRBJ2-7
TGTGCCACTTCACCACTAGCGGACTACGAGCAGTACTTC
CATSPLADYEQYF
>many|NA|TRBV7-9|TRBJ1-2
TGTGCCAGCAGCTTAGTTGGTCAGAACTATGGCTACACCTTC
CASSLVGQNYGYTF
>many|TRBD2|TRBV15|TRBJ2-7
TGTGCCACCAGCAGAGATTGGTCCGGGACTAGCGGGATAACCTACGAGCAGTACTTC
CATSRDWSGTSGITYEQYF
>many|NA|TRBV2|TRBJ2-7
TGTGCCAGCAGTGATCGAACAGGGAGGGGCGAGCAGTACTTC
CASSDRTGRGEQYF
>many|NA|TRBV28|TRBJ1-2
TGTGCCAGCCTGATCGGGGCAGGCTATGGCTACACCTTC
CASLIGAGYGYTF
>many|TRBD2|TRBV20-1|TRBJ2-5
TGCAGTGCTGGAGATGGTAGCGGGGTCCAAGAGACCCAGTACTTC
CSAGDGSGVQETQYF
>NA|TRBD1|TRBV12-3/TRBV12-4|TRBJ1-1
TGTGCCAGCGAGCGGACAGGCCCGAACACTGAAGCTTTCTTT
CASERTGPNTEAFF
>many|NA|TRBV10-3|TRBJ2-5
TGTGCCATCAGTGCGGAGAGTGGCCAGCCCCAGTACTTC
CAISAESGQPQYF
>NA|NA|TRBV11-2|TRBJ2-4
TGTGCCAGCAGCTTAAACAAACTAGCCAAAAACATTCAGTACTTC
CASSLNKLAKNIQYF
>NA|NA|TRBV30|TRBJ2-5
TGTGCCTGGAGTGGGGAGGAGACCCAGTACTTC
CAWSGEETQYF
>few|NA|TRBV12-3/TRBV12-4|TRBJ1-1
TGTGCCAGCAGACCCCTCAGTGGCACTGAAGCTTTCTTT
CASRPLSGTEAFF
>many|TRBD1|TRBV9|TRBJ2-5
TGTGCCAGCAGCGTAGGGACAGGGGAGGAGACCCAGTACTTC
CASSVGTGEETQYF
>NA|TRBD1|TRBV4-1|TRBJ2-2
TGCGCCAGCAGCCAAACTGTTGGGACAGGATCTCCCCCCCCCACCGGGGAGCTGTTTTTT
CASSQTVGTGSPPPTGELFF
>many|NA|TRBV11-2|TRBJ2-7
TGTGCCAGCAGCGTCGGGACACCGTCCTACGAGCAGTACTTC
CASSVGTPSYEQYF
>many|NA|TRBV6-2/TRBV6-3|TRBJ1-1
TGTGCCAGCAGTTCAGGGGTAACTGAAGCTTTCTTT
CASSSGVTEAFF
>many|NA|TRBV12-3/TRBV12-4|TRBJ1-3
TGTGCCAGCAGCCTATCTGGAAACACCATATATTTT
CASSLSGNTIYF
>many|TRBD1|TRBV29-1|TRBJ1-2
TGCAGCGTTGATTCCCCCGGGACAGACTATGGCTACACCTTC
CSVDSPGTDYGYTF
>NA|TRBD1|TRBV4-1|TRBJ1-5
TGCGCCAGCAGCCAAGATCAGGGGACAGGTCGGCAGCCCCAGCATTTT
CASSQDQGTGRQPQHF
>once|TRBD1|TRBV29-1|TRBJ1-2
TGCAGCGTCCGGACAGGGTTTGACTATGGCTACACCTTC
CSVRTGFDYGYTF
>once|TRBD1|TRBV28|TRBJ1-5
TGTGCCAGCAGTTCTAGGACAGGGATGCAGCCCCAGCATTTT
CASSSRTGMQPQHF
>NA|NA|TRBV12-3/TRBV12-4|TRBJ1-5
TGTGCCAGCAGTTTGGACTACGTTCAGCCCCAGCATTTT
CASSLDYVQPQHF
>many|NA|TRBV10-2|TRBJ1-2
TGCGCCAGCAGTGAGTCGGACGGTAACTATGGCTACACCTTC
CASSESDGNYGYTF
>few|NA|TRBV27|TRBJ1-2
TGTGCCAGCAGTTCCCCCCGTTTAGGTATCGGGGGTAGTTTGAGCTATGGCTACACCTTC
CASSSPRLGIGGSLSYGYTF
>NA|TRBD1|TRBV12-3/TRBV12-4|TRBJ1-3
TGTGCCAGCAGATCCCGGACAGGGGGCACTGGAAACACCATATATTTT
CASRSRTGGTGNTIYF
>many|NA|TRBV7-9|TRBJ1-2
TGTGCCAGCAGTTTGGACAGCTATGGCTACACCTTC
CASSLDSYGYTF
>few|NA|TRBV9|TRBJ1-1
TGTGCCAGCAGCGTAGTCTTCTCTCCAGGGGAGGGGTGGGAAGCTTTCTTT
CASSVVFSPGEGWEAFF
>NA|TRBD2|TRBV5-1|TRBJ2-7
TGCGCCAGCAGTGTTGCTAGCGGGAGTCTGGAGCAGTACTTC
CASSVASGSLEQYF
>few|NA|TRBV27|TRBJ1-1
TGTGCCAGCAGTGACTCGGTTAGGGGCGAGACCGAAGCTTTCTTT
CASSDSVRGETEAFF
>NA|NA|TRBV12-3/TRBV12-4|TRBJ1-5
TGTGCCAGCAGTTTGGGTTGGGGGGACCCCCATCAGCCCCAGCATTTT
CASSLGWGDPHQPQHF
>many|TRBD1|TRBV12-3/TRBV12-4|TRBJ1-1
TGTGCCAGCAGTCGAGGGACAGCCAACACTGAAGCTTTCTTT
CASSRGTANTEAFF
>NA|NA|TRBV20-1|TRBJ1-1
TGCAGTGCACCCAACCGGGACGGAGGAGGAGGTTTCTTT
CSAPNRDGGGGFF